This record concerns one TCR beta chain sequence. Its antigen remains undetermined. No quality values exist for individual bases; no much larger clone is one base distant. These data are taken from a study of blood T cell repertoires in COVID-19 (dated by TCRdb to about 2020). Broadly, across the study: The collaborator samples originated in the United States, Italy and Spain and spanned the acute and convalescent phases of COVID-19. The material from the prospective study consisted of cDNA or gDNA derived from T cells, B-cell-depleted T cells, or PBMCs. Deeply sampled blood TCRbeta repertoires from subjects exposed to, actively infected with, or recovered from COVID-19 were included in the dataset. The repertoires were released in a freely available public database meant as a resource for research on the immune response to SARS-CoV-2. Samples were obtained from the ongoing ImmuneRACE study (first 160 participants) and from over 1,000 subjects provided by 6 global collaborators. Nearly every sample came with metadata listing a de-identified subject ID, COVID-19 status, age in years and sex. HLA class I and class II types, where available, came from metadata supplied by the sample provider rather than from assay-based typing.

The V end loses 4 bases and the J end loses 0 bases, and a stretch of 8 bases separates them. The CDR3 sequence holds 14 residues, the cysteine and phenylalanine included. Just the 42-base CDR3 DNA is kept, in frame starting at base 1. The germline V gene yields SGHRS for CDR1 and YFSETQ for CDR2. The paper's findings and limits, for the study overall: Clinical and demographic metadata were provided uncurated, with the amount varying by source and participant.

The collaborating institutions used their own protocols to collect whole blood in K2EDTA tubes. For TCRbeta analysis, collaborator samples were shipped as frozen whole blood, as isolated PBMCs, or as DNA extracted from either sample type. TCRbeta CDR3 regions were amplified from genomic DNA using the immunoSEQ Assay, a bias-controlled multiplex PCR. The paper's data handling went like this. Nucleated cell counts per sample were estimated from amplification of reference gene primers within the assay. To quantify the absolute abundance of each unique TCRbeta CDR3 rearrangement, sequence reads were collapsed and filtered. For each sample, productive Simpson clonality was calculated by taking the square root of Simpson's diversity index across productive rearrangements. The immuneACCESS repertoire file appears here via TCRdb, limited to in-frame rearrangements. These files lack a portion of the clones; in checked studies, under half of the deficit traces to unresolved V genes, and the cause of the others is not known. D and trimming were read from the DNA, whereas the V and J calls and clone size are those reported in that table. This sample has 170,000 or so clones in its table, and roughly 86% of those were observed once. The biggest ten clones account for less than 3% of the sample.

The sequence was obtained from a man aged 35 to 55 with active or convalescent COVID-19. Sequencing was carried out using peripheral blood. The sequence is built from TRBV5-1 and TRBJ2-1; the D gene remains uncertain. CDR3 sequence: CASSDTSSYNEQFF. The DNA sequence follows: TGCGCCAGCAGCGACACGAGCTCCTACAATGAGCAGTTCTTC.